The 25 T cell receptor beta chains below were found in one sample sequenced in a study of shared clonotypes between healthy human individuals. This table comes from immunoSEQ multiplex PCR, and its TCRdb copy is limited to in-frame clones, with some not included. The sample records over a million clones, 70% to 80% being singletons. Sequencing was performed on memory CD4+ T cells from PBMCs. Subset defined: CD45RA-negative fraction. The receptors were gathered from a man younger than 35 in good health. Some clones in this sample may be carry-over from other donors' samples.

This clone occurred once. The DNA for the CDR3 is TGCGCCAGCAGCCGGGAGGGACAGGGGTTCGATACGCAGTATTTT. It specifies CASSREGQGFDTQYF. The V and J genes are TRBV5-1 and TRBJ2-3; 10 bases are a match to TRBD1. Per the germline V gene, CDR1 is SGHRS and CDR2 is YFSETQ. This CDR3 is 15 amino acids long. V shed 4 bases and J 6 bases; nucleotides not matched to a gene: 8.

This clone was observed once. V gene TRBV28 combines with J gene TRBJ2-2; the D is unclear. Germline values: CDR1 MDHEN, CDR2 SYDVKM. The CDR3 has 12 amino acids. Between the trimmed V and J ends, which lost 4 bases and 16 bases, there was a span of 16 bases. CDR3 loop: CASSSPLLQAFF. CDR3 DNA: TGTGCCAGCAGTTCACCCCTCTTGCAGGCGTTTTTT. The full variable domain, its missing parts supplied by reference TRBV28 and TRBJ2-2, is DVKVTQSSRYLVKRTGEKVFLECVQDMDHENMFWYRQDPGLGLRLIYFSYDVKMKEKGDIPEGYSVSREKKERFSLILESASTNQTSMYLCASSSPLLQAFFGEGSRLTVL.

J is TRBJ2-5 and V is TRBV4-1, with a possible D match to TRBD1 (5 bases). The CDR3 runs 14 residues. V shed 1 base and J shed 5 bases, with 11 bases lying between them. Per germline, CDR1 MGHRA and CDR2 YSYEKL. This CDR3 reads CASSQVTPGETQYF. DNA for the CDR3: TGCGCCAGCAGCCAAGTAACCCCAGGGGAGACCCAGTACTTC.

This clone was observed a few times. The chain joins TRBV30 to TRBJ1-5; D unclear. The CDR3 covers 16 residues. V dropped 2 bases and J dropped 7 bases, with 21 bases sitting between them. Germline V lookup: CDR1 GTSNPN, CDR2 SVGIG (reference sequence). The CDR3 reads CAWSLGPGPRNQPQHF. The CDR3 nucleotides read TGTGCCTGGAGTTTGGGCCCGGGTCCCCGAAACCAGCCCCAGCATTTT.

The rearrangement links TRBV18 to TRBJ2-5; D call uncertain. The CDR3 extends over 11 amino acids. Trimming took off 6 bases at V and 4 bases at J, with 6 bases between the two ends. CDR1 and CDR2 from the germline V gene are KGHSH and LQKENI. The CDR3 reads CASSDTETQYF. In nucleotides, the CDR3 is TGTGCCAGCTCCGACACAGAGACCCAGTACTTC.

The gene calls are TRBV7-3 and TRBJ1-1, with D possibly being TRBD1 (5 bases). Germline CDR1 SGHTA, CDR2 FQGTGA. With 2 bases removed from V and 5 bases from J, the gap between germline ends came to 9 bases. CDR3 length: 13 amino acids. CDR3 bases: TGTGCCAGCAGCTTATATGGGGGAACTGAAGCTTTCTTT. It codes for CASSLYGGTEAFF.

The V and J genes are TRBV5-1 and TRBJ2-1, with 8 bases matching TRBD2. This CDR3 contains 15 residues. Trimming cost V 4 bases and J 8 bases; bases outside gene matches: 11. CDR1 SGHRS and CDR2 YFSETQ come from the germline V gene. The CDR3 coding sequence is TGCGCCAGCAGCCCCGGGACTAGTAGGCGCGATGAGCAGTTCTTC. It translates to CASSPGTSRRDEQFF.

Points on this clone: A read error is possible here, since a much larger clone lies one base away. The rearrangement uses TRBV7-9 and TRBJ2-3; 7 nucleotides match TRBD2. Trimming removed 3 bases from V and 2 bases from J; junction bases left unmatched: 8. The CDR3 is 16 amino acids. CDR1 is SEHNR, CDR2 FQNEAQ, per germline (reference sequence). This CDR3 is CASSLGLAETTDTQYF. CDR3 DNA: TGTGCCAGCAGCTTGGGGCTAGCGGAGACCACAGATACGCAGTATTTT.

On this clone itself: One end of the junction does not line up with germline, which may come from a read error. The chain is built from TRBV14 and TRBJ2-7; no definite D call. This CDR3 contains 13 residues. The germline V gene encodes CDR1 SGHDN and CDR2 FVKESK. CDR3 nucleotide sequence: TGTGCCAGCAGCCAAGAGTGGACCCTCGAGCGGTACTTC. The encoded protein is CASSQEWTLERYF.

V and J are TRBV7-2 and TRBJ2-7; D unclear. This CDR3 contains 15 residues. CDR1 is SGHTA and CDR2 is FQGNSA in the germline V gene. V lost 0 bases to trimming and J lost 0 bases, with 9 bases between them. The CDR3 spells CASSLAAFSSYEQYF. CDR3 DNA sequence: TGTGCCAGCAGCTTAGCGGCCTTTAGCTCCTACGAGCAGTACTTC.

The chain combines TRBV25-1 with TRBJ2-1; 7 bases match TRBD1. The CDR3 length is 16 residues. CDR1 and CDR2 from the germline V gene are MGHDK and SYGVNS. The V gene end was trimmed by 4 bases and the J gene end by 1 base; junction bases not matched to a gene: 7. This CDR3 reads CASSGDSPRSYNEQFF. The CDR3, as DNA: TGTGCCAGCAGTGGGGACAGCCCTCGTTCCTACAATGAGCAGTTCTTC.

The chain recombines TRBV30 with TRBJ1-5; D unresolved. CDR1 GTSNPN and CDR2 SVGIG come from the germline V gene (reference sequence). V lost 7 bases and J lost 3, with 19 bases in between. CDR3 size: 15 residues. CDR3 residues: CAFIKNGLPNQPQHF. The CDR3, as DNA: TGTGCCTTCATCAAAAACGGGCTGCCCAATCAGCCCCAGCATTTT. Based on the CDR3 plus reference TRBV30 and TRBJ1-5, the full variable domain is SQTIHQWPATLVQPVGSPLSLECTVEGTSNPNLYWYRQAAGRGLQLLFYSVGIGQISSEVPQNLSASRPQDRQFILSSKKLLLSDSGFYLCAFIKNGLPNQPQHFGDGTRLSIL.

This clone was detected only once. CDR3 amino acids: CASRGGREVTDTQYF. CDR3 coding DNA: TGTGCCAGCAGAGGGGGGCGGGAGGTCACAGATACGCAGTATTTT. This chain links TRBV6-5 with TRBJ2-3, with TRBD2 matching 8 bases. In germline, CDR1 is MNHEY, CDR2 SVGAGI. V was pared by 6 bases and J by 2 bases, with 7 bases of the junction left unmatched. The CDR3 is made up of 15 amino acids.

This chain connects TRBV30 to TRBJ1-3; D gene ambiguous. Trimming pared 2 bases from V and 0 bases from J, leaving 8 bases between. CDR3 length equals 14 residues. Germline CDR1 reads GTSNPN; CDR2 reads SVGIG (reference sequence). For the CDR3, the DNA is TGTGCCTGGAGTCGGGATAGCTCTGGAAACACCATATATTTT. It is translated as CAWSRDSSGNTIYF. Variable domain in full (rest from reference TRBV30 and TRBJ1-3): SQTIHQWPATLVQPVGSPLSLECTVEGTSNPNLYWYRQAAGRGLQLLFYSVGIGQISSEVPQNLSASRPQDRQFILSSKKLLLSDSGFYLCAWSRDSSGNTIYFGEGSWLTVV.

This chain uses TRBV7-2 with TRBJ2-5; no firm D call. Deletions cut 2 bases from V and 0 bases from J, with 10 bases between. Germline CDR1 SGHTA, CDR2 FQGNSA. The CDR3 sequence is 15 residues long. This CDR3 is CASSLIRVHQETQYF. CDR3 nucleotides: TGTGCCAGCAGCTTAATTCGAGTACACCAAGAGACCCAGTACTTC.

The chain has TRBV15 and TRBJ1-2; D is unclear. Per germline, CDR1 LNHNV and CDR2 YYDKDF (reference sequence). The V gene lost 0 bases and the J gene lost 3 bases, with 8 bases spanning the gap. The CDR3 runs 14 residues. CDR3 sequence (DNA): TGTGCCACCAGCAGAGATCTAACAGACTATGGCTACACCTTC. Its translation is CATSRDLTDYGYTF.

The rearrangement uses TRBV7-8 and TRBJ2-3; TRBD2 matches 8 bases. Trimming took 7 bases from V and 5 from J; bases not matched to a gene: 5. This CDR3 is 13 amino acids long. Germline V CDR1 and CDR2: SGHVS, FQNEAQ. CDR3 nucleotide sequence: TGTGCCAGCAACCTGGCGGGAGGAGATACGCAGTATTTT. Its protein product is CASNLAGGDTQYF. The entire variable domain, with the rest obtained from reference TRBV7-8 and TRBJ2-3, is as follows: GAGVSQSPRYKVAKRGQDVALRCDPISGHVSLFWYQQALGQGPEFLTYFQNEAQLDKSGLPSDRFFAERPEGSVSTLKIQRTQQEDSAVYLCASNLAGGDTQYFGPGTRLTVL.

V and J are TRBV18 and TRBJ2-3; D not certain. CDR1 is KGHSH and CDR2 is LQKENI in the germline V gene. The CDR3 runs to 14 residues. Between the trimmed V and J ends, which lost 8 bases and 0 bases, there was a span of 12 bases. The CDR3 sequence: CASRPGPSTDTQYF. As DNA, the CDR3 is TGTGCCAGCCGACCGGGCCCTAGCACAGATACGCAGTATTTT.

The V gene is TRBV18, the J gene TRBJ1-2; D call uncertain. The V gene lost 2 bases and the J gene lost 0 bases, with 16 bases spanning the gap. This CDR3 spans 17 amino acids. Germline V lookup: CDR1 KGHSH, CDR2 LQKENI. The CDR3 DNA is TGTGCCAGCTCACCATCCGGAGTCCTGGCTACTAACTATGGCTACACCTTC. Amino acids: CASSPSGVLATNYGYTF.

Comments on this clone: Other DNA sequences from this sample encode an identical CDR3 as well. J is TRBJ2-7 and V is TRBV5-1; TRBD1 is a possible D gene (6 bases). The CDR3 length is 13 residues. The V and J ends lost 4 bases and 1 base respectively, with 9 bases between them. In germline, CDR1 is SGHRS, CDR2 YFSETQ. DNA for the CDR3: TGCGCCAGCAGCCCGGACAGTTCCTACGAGCAGTACTTC. This gives the protein CASSPDSSYEQYF.

Only a few counts were recorded for this clone. The chain links TRBV7-9 to TRBJ2-3; D uncertain. Germline V gene lookup returns CDR1 SEHNR and CDR2 FQNEAQ (reference sequence). The CDR3 consists of 15 residues. Trimming shortened V by 3 bases and J by 4 bases, and 14 bases separated the two germline ends. The CDR3, as DNA: TGTGCCAGCAGCTTTGGGCTCTTGGTGGCAGATACGCAGTATTTT. This sequence encodes CASSFGLLVADTQYF.

The rearrangement links TRBV6-4 to TRBJ2-1; 8 bases line up with TRBD2. The trim removed 4 bases at V and 7 bases at J, leaving 9 bases unmatched. This CDR3 contains 15 residues. Germline V CDR1 and CDR2: MRHNA, SNTAGT. DNA for the CDR3: TGTGCCAGCAGTGCTGTAGCGGGGCCTTTTAATGAGCAGTTCTTC. This encodes CASSAVAGPFNEQFF.

This clone has only one observation. This chain uses TRBV19 with TRBJ1-1, with 8 bases that match TRBD1. CDR1 and CDR2 from the germline V gene are LNHDA and SQIVND (reference sequence). V lost 5 bases and J lost 3; bases outside the gene matches: 5. The CDR3 is made up of 14 amino acids. This chain's CDR3 is CASSPPDRDTEAFF. CDR3 bases: TGTGCCAGTAGTCCTCCGGACAGGGACACTGAAGCTTTCTTT.

CDR3 region: CASTTAGTGRSMNTEAFF. For the CDR3, the DNA is TGTGCCAGCACAACTGCCGGGACAGGGAGGTCGATGAACACTGAAGCTTTCTTT. V usage is TRBV28 and J usage is TRBJ1-1, with TRBD1 identical over 9 bases. Germline CDR1 is MDHEN and CDR2 is SYDVKM. The CDR3 extends over 18 amino acids. J lost 0 bases, V lost 7 bases, and 15 bases had no gene match.

On this clone itself: Other DNA sequences in this specimen translate into the identical CDR3. The rearrangement links TRBV20-1 to TRBJ1-1; the D is unclear. Trimming took off 3 bases at V and 2 bases at J, with 4 bases between the two ends. Per germline, CDR1 DFQATT and CDR2 SNEGSKA (reference sequence). CDR3 length: 11 residues. The CDR3 DNA reads TGCAGTGCTAGCGGAAACACTGAAGCTTTCTTT. The encoded protein is CSASGNTEAFF.